Shown below are 4 T cell receptor beta chains from a single sample sequenced in a study of blood T cell repertoires in COVID-19. Assay used: immunoSEQ multiplex PCR; TCRdb lists only in-frame clones, some missing. The sample shows about 250,000 clones, roughly 85% of them seen only once. Sequenced input: peripheral blood. The receptor set was obtained from a man aged 50 to 59 with COVID-19, enrolled during active disease.

In its sample, this clone was seen a few times. The J gene is TRBJ1-5, the V gene TRBV5-1, with D maybe TRBD1 (6 bases). CDR3 length equals 14 residues. Germline CDR1 SGHRS, CDR2 YFSETQ. V shed 0 bases and J shed 4 bases, with 8 bases lying between them. In DNA, the CDR3 is TGCGCCAGCAGCTTGGACCAGGGGAATCAGCCCCAGCATTTT. Protein sequence: CASSLDQGNQPQHF.

The genes are TRBV11-2 and TRBJ2-1; D remains ambiguous. V was trimmed by 2 bases and J by 0 bases, leaving 11 bases between them. CDR1 SGHAT and CDR2 FQNNGV come from the germline V gene. The CDR3 sequence is 16 residues long. The DNA for the CDR3 is TGTGCCAGCAGCTTACGTTTAGACAACTCCTACAATGAGCAGTTCTTC. Protein product: CASSLRLDNSYNEQFF.

This clone was detected once. The junction shows a germline mismatch at one end, possibly a read error. The J gene is TRBJ2-5, the V gene TRBV7-7; a weak D match, TRBD1 (6 bases). Germline loops: CDR1 SSHAT, CDR2 FNYEAQ (reference sequence). CDR3 length: 15 amino acids. The CDR3 loop reads CASSSDPRGRETQYF. The CDR3 DNA reads as TGTGCTAGCAGCTCAGATCCCAGGGGACGAGAGACCCAGTACTTC.

This chain joins TRBV5-1 and TRBJ2-2, with TRBD1 as a possible D gene (5 bases). Germline lookup yields CDR1 SGHRS and CDR2 YFSETQ. CDR3 length: 15 residues. Trimming removed 3 bases at V and 3 bases at J, with 12 bases between. CDR3 in DNA: TGCGCCAGCAGCTCAGGGAACGGCGACACCGGGGAGCTGTTTTTT. This gives the protein CASSSGNGDTGELFF.